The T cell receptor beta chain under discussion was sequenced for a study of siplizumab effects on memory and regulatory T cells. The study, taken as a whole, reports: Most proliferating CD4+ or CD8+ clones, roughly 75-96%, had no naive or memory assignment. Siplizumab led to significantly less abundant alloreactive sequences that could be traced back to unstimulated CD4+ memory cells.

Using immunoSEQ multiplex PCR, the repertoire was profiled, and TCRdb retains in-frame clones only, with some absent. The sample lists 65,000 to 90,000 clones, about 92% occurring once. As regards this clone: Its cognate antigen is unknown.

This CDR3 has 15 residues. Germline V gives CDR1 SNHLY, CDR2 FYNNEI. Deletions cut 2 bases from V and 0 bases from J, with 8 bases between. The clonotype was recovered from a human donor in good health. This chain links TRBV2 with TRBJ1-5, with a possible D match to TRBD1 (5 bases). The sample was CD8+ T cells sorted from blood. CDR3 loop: CASSEWGSSNQPQHF. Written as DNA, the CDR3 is TGTGCCAGCAGTGAATGGGGGTCTAGCAATCAGCCCCAGCATTTT.